This T cell receptor (beta chain) was recovered during a study of T-cell memory formation after mild COVID-19. About the study: For the most part, TCR clusters were specific to one donor. Study outcomes and limitations: The study detected some responding clones in pre-infection memory, suggesting cross-reactive memory joined. Clones contracting across day 15 to 85 had a balanced CD4/CD8 profile; later expanding clones leaned CD4+.

In its sample, this clonotype was seen a few times. Its target is unknown. Trimming left V 3 bases short and J 3 bases short, with 13 bases between. The germline V gene encodes CDR1 MNHEY and CDR2 SMNVEV (reference sequence). The CDR3 is 15 residues long. Using its own MiXCR run on the 5' RACE reads, TCRdb lists one record per CDR3 protein. This table has approximately 210,000 distinct CDR3 sequences, about 17% appearing once. This TCR came from an adult woman who had mild COVID-19 (a few samples of this study predate the infection). Cell type and time point are not known. This sequence joins TRBV27 and TRBJ2-3; D is unclear. The source material was PBMCs or a T cell subset sorted from them (not recorded which). The CDR3 is CASSLISDRTDTQYF. The CDR3, as DNA: TGTGCCAGCAGTTTGATATCGGATCGGACAGATACGCAGTATTTT.